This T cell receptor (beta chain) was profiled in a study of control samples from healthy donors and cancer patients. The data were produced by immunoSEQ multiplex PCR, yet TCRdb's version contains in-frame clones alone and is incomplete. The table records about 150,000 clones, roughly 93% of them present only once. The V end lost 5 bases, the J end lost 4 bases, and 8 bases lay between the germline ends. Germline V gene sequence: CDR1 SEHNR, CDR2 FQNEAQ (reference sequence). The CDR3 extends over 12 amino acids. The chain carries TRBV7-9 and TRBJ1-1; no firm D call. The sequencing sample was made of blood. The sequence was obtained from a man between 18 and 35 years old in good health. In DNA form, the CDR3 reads TGTGCCAGCAGCCTCAACCCCACTGAAGCTTTCTTT. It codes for CASSLNPTEAFF.